One sample yielded the 32 T cell receptor beta chains listed below, sequenced in a study of cytomegalovirus exposure and HLA in healthy donors. Sequencing used immunoSEQ multiplex PCR; TCRdb keeps in-frame clones, though not all of them. Counted here are fewer than 200,000 clones, roughly nine tenths occurring once; the ten biggest clones make up 7.2%. The source material was PBMCs. The receptor set was obtained from a man aged 25-45 years in good health and CMV-seropositive.

The chain joins TRBV11-3 to TRBJ1-1; 8 positions agree with TRBD1. The CDR3 extends over 13 amino acids. Germline values: CDR1 SGHNT, CDR2 YENEEA. V shed 6 bases, J shed 4 bases, and the junction held 4 bases outside the gene matches. The CDR3 spells CASSIGQGTEAFF. In DNA form, the CDR3 reads TGTGCCAGCAGTATCGGACAGGGCACTGAAGCTTTCTTT.

The genes are TRBV4-1 and TRBJ1-3, with D tentatively TRBD1 (6 bases). The CDR3 consists of 20 residues. V was cut by 3 bases and J by 2 bases, with 26 bases left in between. Germline loops: CDR1 MGHRA, CDR2 YSYEKL. The CDR3 DNA is TGCGCCAGCAGCCACAAAGGGGGGGATCCCCCCCGGAGCCCTGGAAACACCATATATTTT. Its protein is CASSHKGGDPPRSPGNTIYF.

CDR3 in DNA: TGTGCCAGCAGCCAAGGACAGGGTCGGTACGAGCAGTACTTC. This codes for CASSQGQGRYEQYF. This chain joins TRBV11-2 and TRBJ2-7; TRBD1 matches at 8 bases. CDR3 length: 14 amino acids. Germline V gene sequence: CDR1 SGHAT, CDR2 FQNNGV. The J segment lost 4 bases and the V segment lost 5 bases, leaving 7 bases of the junction unmatched.

DNA of the CDR3: TGCGCCAGCAGCGCGGGGGAGGCAGGGGGGTCACCCCTCCACTTT. As protein: CASSAGEAGGSPLHF. The chain carries TRBV4-3 and TRBJ1-6, with 7 bases aligning to TRBD1. After removal of 5 bases from V and 10 bases from J, the junction contained 11 bases not matched to a gene. The CDR3 is made up of 15 amino acids. Germline lookup yields CDR1 LGHNA and CDR2 YSLEER.

The chain is built from TRBV5-1 and TRBJ2-5; D is perhaps TRBD1 (6 bases). CDR3 length: 11 amino acids. Per germline, CDR1 SGHRS and CDR2 YFSETQ. Trimming left V 7 bases short and J 4 bases short, with 8 bases between. Here the CDR3 reads CASQQGETQYF. CDR3 DNA sequence: TGCGCCAGCCAACAGGGAGAGACCCAGTACTTC. The full variable domain, in which reference TRBV5-1 and TRBJ2-5 provide the parts outside the CDR3, is KAGVTQTPRYLIKTRGQQVTLSCSPISGHRSVSWYQQTPGQGLQFLFEYFSETQRNKGNFPGRFSGRQFSNSRSEMNVSTLELGDSALYLCASQQGETQYFGPGTRLLVL.

The chain carries TRBV6-6 and TRBJ2-7, with D possibly TRBD2 on 5 matching bases. The germline V gene has CDR1 MNHNY and CDR2 SVGAGI (reference sequence). There are 14 residues in the CDR3. With 6 bases removed from V and 3 bases from J, the gap between germline ends came to 15 bases. The CDR3 sequence: CASREETGHYEQYF. The CDR3 DNA is TGTGCCAGCAGGGAGGAGACGGGTCACTACGAGCAGTACTTC.

The rearrangement joins TRBV5-1 to TRBJ2-5; D is unclear. Trimming removed 5 bases at V and 2 bases at J, with 16 bases between. This CDR3 is 15 amino acids long. Per germline, CDR1 SGHRS and CDR2 YFSETQ. CDR3 residues: CASRRESGPQETQYF. The DNA of the CDR3 is TGCGCCAGCAGAAGGGAAAGTGGGCCGCAAGAGACCCAGTACTTC. The entire variable domain, with the rest obtained from reference TRBV5-1 and TRBJ2-5, is as follows: KAGVTQTPRYLIKTRGQQVTLSCSPISGHRSVSWYQQTPGQGLQFLFEYFSETQRNKGNFPGRFSGRQFSNSRSEMNVSTLELGDSALYLCASRRESGPQETQYFGPGTRLLVL.

This clone was recorded once. The chain links TRBV11-3 to TRBJ1-5, with D hard to call. CDR3 length: 15 residues. CDR1 is SGHNT, CDR2 YENEEA, per germline. The germline V and J ends were trimmed by 2 bases and 1 base, with 9 bases remaining between them. For the CDR3, the DNA is TGTGCCAGCAGCTTAAGAGCCGGGAGCAATCAGCCCCAGCATTTT. It specifies CASSLRAGSNQPQHF.

The rearrangement joins TRBV2 to TRBJ2-3; 7 bases line up with TRBD2. There are 17 residues in the CDR3. Germline CDR1 and CDR2: SNHLY and FYNNEI. V was pared by 3 bases and J by 0 bases, with 9 bases of the junction left unmatched. The DNA for the CDR3 is TGTGCCAGCAGTGATCGACTAGCCTATTCTAGCACAGATACGCAGTATTTT. Its translation: CASSDRLAYSSTDTQYF.

V is TRBV2 and J is TRBJ1-3; D might be TRBD1 (6 bases). The CDR3 loop spans 13 amino acids. CDR1 is SNHLY, CDR2 FYNNEI, per germline. The V end was cut by 6 bases, the J end by 6 bases, with 12 bases between. CDR3 sequence: CASSPAGENTIYF. CDR3 nucleotide sequence: TGTGCCAGCAGCCCCGCAGGGGAAAACACCATATATTTT. The full variable domain, completed using reference TRBV2 and TRBJ1-3, is EPEVTQTPSHQVTQMGQEVILRCVPISNHLYFYWYRQILGQKVEFLVSFYNNEISEKSEIFDDQFSVERPDGSNFTLKIRSTKLEDSAMYFCASSPAGENTIYFGEGSWLTVV.

Only a few counts were recorded for this clone. The chain uses TRBV10-1 and TRBJ2-3; TRBD2 might be the D (5 bases). Trimming stripped 5 bases from V and 1 base from J, with 7 bases between. This CDR3 region has 13 residues. Per germline, CDR1 WNHNN and CDR2 SYGVQD (reference sequence). CDR3 nucleotides: TGCGCCAGCAGTACCGGGGGCACAGATACGCAGTATTTT. This gives the protein CASSTGGTDTQYF.

The chain links TRBV29-1 to TRBJ2-1; D is tentatively TRBD1 or TRBD2 (5 bases each). The CDR3 has 11 amino acids. V shed 8 bases and J shed 13 bases, with 18 bases lying between them. Germline V gene lookup returns CDR1 SQVTM and CDR2 ANQGSEA. The CDR3 region is CSSARGGLQFF. Here the CDR3 DNA reads TGCAGCTCAGCCCGGGGCGGGTTACAGTTCTTC.

This chain links TRBV5-5 with TRBJ1-5; no definite D call. V lost 5 bases to trimming and J lost 0 bases, with 9 bases between them. CDR1 and CDR2 (germline): SGHKS, YYEKEE (reference sequence). The CDR3 runs to 14 residues. DNA of the CDR3: TGTGCCAGCAGTCTTTCGTATAGCAATCAGCCCCAGCATTTT. This gives the protein CASSLSYSNQPQHF.

This chain connects TRBV9 to TRBJ2-7, with D unclear. With 0 bases removed from V and 7 bases from J, the gap between germline ends came to 20 bases. CDR1 SGDLS and CDR2 YYNGEE come from the germline V gene. The CDR3 is made up of 16 amino acids. The DNA of the CDR3 is TGTGCCAGCAGCGTAGGGGCAGCCTTGTCTACAAGGGAGCAGTACTTC. Translating gives CASSVGAALSTREQYF.

CDR3: CASSFGGAYSSYEQYF. The CDR3, as DNA: TGCGCCAGCAGCTTCGGAGGGGCATACAGCTCCTACGAGCAGTACTTC. The rearrangement links TRBV5-1 to TRBJ2-7; D possibly corresponds to TRBD2 (6 bases). The CDR3 consists of 16 residues. Germline V CDR1 and CDR2: SGHRS, YFSETQ. The V end lost 2 bases, the J end lost 0 bases, and 15 bases lay between the germline ends.

J is TRBJ1-2 and V is TRBV6-5; no clear D. Germline V gene sequence: CDR1 MNHEY, CDR2 SVGAGI. The V end lost 0 bases, the J end lost 4 bases, and 6 bases lay between the germline ends. This CDR3 contains 13 residues. CDR3: CASSYSDGYGYTF. The CDR3, as DNA: TGTGCCAGCAGTTACTCTGACGGCTATGGCTACACCTTC.

The chain uses TRBV7-2 and TRBJ2-7, with 7 nucleotides matching TRBD1. Trimming at V came to 5 bases and at J to 2 bases, leaving 3 bases not matched to a gene. This CDR3 spans 13 amino acids. Per germline, CDR1 SGHTA and CDR2 FQGNSA. CDR3: CASSPTGAYEQYF. The CDR3 bases are TGTGCCAGCAGCCCTACAGGGGCCTACGAGCAGTACTTC.

This chain connects TRBV4-1 to TRBJ2-3; 9 bases agree with TRBD1. The CDR3 contains 15 residues. Losses at the gene ends were 1 base for V and 2 bases for J; bases not matched to a gene: 1. In germline, CDR1 is MGHRA, CDR2 YSYEKL. The CDR3 coding sequence is TGCGCCAGCAGCCAAGTACAGGGGGCCACAGATACGCAGTATTTT. Amino acids: CASSQVQGATDTQYF.

The chain has TRBV28 and TRBJ2-7; D is perhaps TRBD1 or TRBD2 (5 bases each). CDR1 and CDR2 (germline): MDHEN, SYDVKM. The CDR3 contains 13 residues. Trimming removed 6 bases at V and 6 bases at J, with 15 bases between. DNA for the CDR3: TGTGCCAGCAGCCCCTTGGGGGAAAGCGAGCAGTACTTC. This gives the protein CASSPLGESEQYF.

The V call is TRBV5-4, the J call TRBJ1-2; D gene uncertain. The CDR3 runs to 15 residues. The germline CDR1 and CDR2 sequences are SGHNT and YYREEE (reference sequence). V gave up 7 bases and J gave up 0 bases, with 16 bases separating them. CDR3 sequence (DNA): TGTGCCAGCTGCCAGCGGGATAGGGCTAACTATGGCTACACCTTC. This encodes CASCQRDRANYGYTF. The whole variable domain, filled in from reference TRBV5-4 and TRBJ1-2, reads ETGVTQSPTHLIKTRGQQVTLRCSSQSGHNTVSWYQQALGQGPQFIFQYYREEENGRGNFPPRFSGLQFPNYSSELNVNALELDDSALYLCASCQRDRANYGYTFGSGTRLTVV.

About this clone itself: Within the sample, other DNA sequences also encode this same CDR3. The chain is built from TRBV5-1 and TRBJ1-1; 8 bases fit TRBD1. The CDR3 runs 14 residues. V lost 0 bases and J lost 3; bases outside the gene matches: 1. Germline CDR1 is SGHRS and CDR2 is YFSETQ. The DNA for the CDR3 is TGCGCCAGCAGCTTGGAGGGACAGGACACTGAAGCTTTCTTT. Translation gives CASSLEGQDTEAFF.

In its sample, this clone was seen once. The V gene is TRBV6-5, the J gene TRBJ2-5; D might be TRBD1 (6 bases). CDR1 MNHEY and CDR2 SVGAGI come from the germline V gene. This CDR3 is built from 15 residues. V was clipped by 4 bases and J by 5 bases, with 17 bases between them. CDR3 bases: TGTGCCAGCAGTTCCTACAGGGAATTGACGGAGACCCAGTACTTC. This sequence encodes CASSSYRELTETQYF.

The CDR3 DNA reads TGTGCCAGCAGCTTGACAGGGAATAATTCACCCCTCCACTTT. Translating gives CASSLTGNNSPLHF. The chain couples TRBV5-6 to TRBJ1-6; D is possibly TRBD1 (6 bases). This CDR3 region has 14 residues. V lost 1 base and J 5 bases, leaving 7 bases between the germline ends. The germline gives CDR1 SGHDT, CDR2 YYEEEE.

The rearrangement uses TRBV28 and TRBJ2-7; a possible D gene is TRBD2 (5 bases). The ends were cut back, 2 bases at V and 2 bases at J, with 10 bases in the middle. The CDR3 has 14 amino acids. Germline CDR1 MDHEN, CDR2 SYDVKM. The CDR3 coding sequence is TGTGCCAGCAGTTTAGAGGGCCGAACCTACGAGCAGTACTTC. It encodes CASSLEGRTYEQYF.

V is TRBV6-5 and J is TRBJ1-1, with unresolved D. The CDR3 has 14 amino acids. Trimming removed 0 bases at V and 8 bases at J, with 13 bases between. The germline gives CDR1 MNHEY, CDR2 SVGAGI. The CDR3 is CASSYSSLLVEAFF. The CDR3 DNA is TGTGCCAGCAGTTACTCGAGTCTCTTGGTAGAAGCTTTCTTT.

This clone came up once. The chain combines TRBV7-3 with TRBJ1-6; D is unclear. Trimming took 3 bases from V and 7 from J, leaving 10 bases between them. The CDR3 runs 14 residues. The V gene's germline CDR1 is SGHTA and CDR2 FQGTGA. The CDR3 sequence is CASSLAQTNSPLHF. As DNA, the CDR3 is TGTGCCAGCAGCTTGGCGCAGACCAATTCACCCCTCCACTTT.

This clone has only one observation. The chain is built from TRBV2 and TRBJ1-1; no definite D call. This CDR3 has 14 amino acids. CDR1 and CDR2 (germline): SNHLY, FYNNEI. The V end was cut by 2 bases, the J end by 1 base, with 8 bases between. The CDR3 nucleotides are TGTGCCAGCAGTGAAAGGCTAGAGAACACTGAAGCTTTCTTT. Translating it yields CASSERLENTEAFF.

The CDR3 sequence is CASSESVASSTDTQYF. DNA of the CDR3: TGTGCCAGCAGTGAATCCGTAGCGTCTAGCACAGATACGCAGTATTTT. The V call is TRBV6-1, the J call TRBJ2-3; TRBD2 is a possible D gene (5 bases). With 2 bases removed from V and 0 bases from J, the gap between germline ends came to 12 bases. The CDR3 has 16 residues. Germline loops: CDR1 MNHNS, CDR2 SASEGT.

In the case of this clone: This specimen includes other DNA sequences encoding the same CDR3. The chain uses TRBV5-1 and TRBJ2-2; no definite D call. The germline V gene encodes CDR1 SGHRS and CDR2 YFSETQ. The CDR3 is 13 residues long. Trimming left V 0 bases short and J 6 bases short, with 6 bases between. The CDR3 bases are TGCGCCAGCAGCTTGGTTGGGGCCGGGGAGCTGTTTTTT. Translation gives CASSLVGAGELFF. Together with reference TRBV5-1 and TRBJ2-2, the CDR3 gives the full variable domain: KAGVTQTPRYLIKTRGQQVTLSCSPISGHRSVSWYQQTPGQGLQFLFEYFSETQRNKGNFPGRFSGRQFSNSRSEMNVSTLELGDSALYLCASSLVGAGELFFGEGSRLTVL.

The chain uses TRBV4-1 and TRBJ1-2; D not certain. CDR3 length equals 12 residues. Per the germline V gene, CDR1 is MGHRA and CDR2 is YSYEKL. Deletions cut 3 bases from V and 5 bases from J, with 7 bases between. The CDR3, as DNA: TGCGCCAGCAGCCAGGCAGAATATGGCTACACCTTC. It yields the protein CASSQAEYGYTF.

This clone has more than one count but fewer than ten. The chain links TRBV7-6 to TRBJ2-6; the D is unclear. Per germline, CDR1 SGHVS and CDR2 FNYEAQ. Trimming shortened V by 7 bases and J by 4 bases, and 14 bases separated the two germline ends. CDR3 length equals 15 residues. The CDR3: CASTPVRGGANVLTF. The CDR3 DNA follows: TGTGCCAGCACCCCGGTGCGTGGCGGGGCCAACGTCCTGACTTTC. The full variable domain, completed using reference TRBV7-6 and TRBJ2-6, is GAGVSQSPRYKVTKRGQDVALRCDPISGHVSLYWYRQALGQGPEFLTYFNYEAQQDKSGLPNDRFSAERPEGSISTLTIQRTEQRDSAMYRCASTPVRGGANVLTFGAGSRLTVL.

This clone was seen a single time. The chain employs TRBV7-9 and TRBJ1-2, with D possibly being TRBD1 (5 bases). Germline V gene sequence: CDR1 SEHNR, CDR2 FQNEAQ (reference sequence). The CDR3 has 17 amino acids. V was trimmed by 5 bases and J by 8 bases, leaving 27 bases between them. The CDR3 DNA sequence: TGTGCCAGCAGCCCCGGAGGGAGTTGGGGCTCCGGGGGGGGCTACACCTTC. Translated: CASSPGGSWGSGGGYTF.